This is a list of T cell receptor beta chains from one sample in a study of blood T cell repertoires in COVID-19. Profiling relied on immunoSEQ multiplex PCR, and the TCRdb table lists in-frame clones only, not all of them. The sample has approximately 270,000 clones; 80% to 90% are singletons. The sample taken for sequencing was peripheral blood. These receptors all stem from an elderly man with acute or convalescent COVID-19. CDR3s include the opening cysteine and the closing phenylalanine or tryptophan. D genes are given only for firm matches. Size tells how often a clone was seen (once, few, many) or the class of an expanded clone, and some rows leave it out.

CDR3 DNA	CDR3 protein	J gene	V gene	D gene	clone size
TGCGCCAGCAGCCCTGACCTGACAGGGTATGAGAATTCACCCCTCCACTTT	CASSPDLTGYENSPLHF	TRBJ1-6	TRBV5-1	TRBD1	.
TGTGCCAGCAGTTCCTCAGGGGGGAACACTGAAGCTTTCTTT	CASSSSGGNTEAFF	TRBJ1-1	TRBV6-2/TRBV6-3	TRBD1	.
TGTGCCAGCAGCCCTGACAGGAGAATTACTGAAGCTTTCTTT	CASSPDRRITEAFF	TRBJ1-1	TRBV11-1	.	.
TGTGCCAGCTCACCAACAGGTATGAACACTGAAGCTTTCTTT	CASSPTGMNTEAFF	TRBJ1-1	TRBV18	.	once
TGTGCCAGCAGCTTAGCGATGACTTCCTCACCCCTCCACTTT	CASSLAMTSSPLHF	TRBJ1-6	TRBV7-2	.	.
TGTGCCAGCAGCGCCGGGACAGGGGGTGTCCACGAGCAGTACTTC	CASSAGTGGVHEQYF	TRBJ2-7	TRBV2	TRBD1	.
TGTGCCAGCAGCTTGACAGGGGTTAACACTGAAGCTTTCTTT	CASSLTGVNTEAFF	TRBJ1-1	TRBV7-2	TRBD1	.
TGTGCCAGCAGCCAAGATTCAGGGGCGCGTAATTCACCCCTCCACTTT	CASSQDSGARNSPLHF	TRBJ1-6	TRBV4-2	.	.
TGCAGCGTTGCTGTCGGACTAGCGGGGTCCTACGAGCAGTACTTC	CSVAVGLAGSYEQYF	TRBJ2-7	TRBV29-1	TRBD2	.
TGCGCCAGCAGCCCCTCAGGGCCTAAGAATGAAAAACTGTTTTTT	CASSPSGPKNEKLFF	TRBJ1-4	TRBV5-1	.	.
TGTGCCAGCAGTGAAGAGGGGGTGGGCAATCAGCCCCAGCATTTT	CASSEEGVGNQPQHF	TRBJ1-5	TRBV2	.	.
TGTGCCAGCAGTCTGGACAGGGTTCAGCCCCAGCATTTT	CASSLDRVQPQHF	TRBJ1-5	TRBV12-3/TRBV12-4	TRBD1	.
TGTGCCAGCAGCTCCGGACTAGCGGGAATAACAGATACGCAGTATTTT	CASSSGLAGITDTQYF	TRBJ2-3	TRBV11-3	TRBD2	.
TGTGCCAGCTCACCCCAAGAGGGACAGCGCTACGAGCAGTACTTC	CASSPQEGQRYEQYF	TRBJ2-7	TRBV18	TRBD1	.
TGTGCCAGCAGTTTTTTGAACTTCTATGGCTACACCTTC	CASSFLNFYGYTF	TRBJ1-2	TRBV27	.	.
TGTGCCAGCACCAACAGGGGGCAGGGCGGCTACACCTTC	CASTNRGQGGYTF	TRBJ1-2	TRBV28	TRBD1	few
TGTGCCAGCAGTTACATTAGCGGCCTCCTCTGGGAGCAGTACTTC	CASSYISGLLWEQYF	TRBJ2-7	TRBV6-5	.	.
TGTGCCAGCTCCGGGGAGTCCAATTCACCCCTCCACTTT	CASSGESNSPLHF	TRBJ1-6	TRBV18	.	.
TGTGCCAGCAGCCAAGAGGCAGGGAGCAATCAGCCCCAGCATTTT	CASSQEAGSNQPQHF	TRBJ1-5	TRBV3-1/TRBV3-2	.	.
TGTGCCAGCAGCACCCTTCAGGGTGGTGAGCAGTTCTTC	CASSTLQGGEQFF	TRBJ2-1	TRBV9	.	few
TGTGCCAGCAGCGGGGACAGCCAAGAGACCCAGTACTTC	CASSGDSQETQYF	TRBJ2-5	TRBV5-4	TRBD1	.
TGTGCCAGCAGCTTAGCCGGGACACAGAACACTGAAGCTTTCTTT	CASSLAGTQNTEAFF	TRBJ1-1	TRBV7-2	.	few
TGCGCCAGCAGCAAGGGACTAGCGGGAGAGGCGGACGAGCAGTACTTC	CASSKGLAGEADEQYF	TRBJ2-7	TRBV5-1	TRBD2	.
TGTGCCAGCAGCACACGGGACAGGGGTTCAACTAATGAAAAACTGTTTTTT	CASSTRDRGSTNEKLFF	TRBJ1-4	TRBV3-1/TRBV3-2	TRBD1	.
TGTGCCAGCAGCGGGGGGACCGGTATAATGACCGGGACCAAAAACATTCAGTACTTC	CASSGGTGIMTGTKNIQYF	TRBJ2-4	TRBV7-8	.	.
TGTGCCAGCAGTGAACAGGGGTCTGGGGCCAACGTCCTGACTTTC	CASSEQGSGANVLTF	TRBJ2-6	TRBV6-1	.	.
TGTGCCAGCAGCTTTAACCGGGACTTGGATGAGCAGTTCTTC	CASSFNRDLDEQFF	TRBJ2-1	TRBV7-2	.	.
TGCGCCAGCAGCTTGTCGGAGGCCACTGAAGCTTTCTTT	CASSLSEATEAFF	TRBJ1-1	TRBV5-1	.	.
TGTGCCAGCAGCTTTGGGCGGGGATCCTACAATGAGCAGTTCTTC	CASSFGRGSYNEQFF	TRBJ2-1	TRBV11-2	.	.
TGTGCCAGTAGTATAGACCCCCACGGGGCCCAGCATTTT	CASSIDPHGAQHF	TRBJ1-5	TRBV19	.	once
TGTGCCAGCAGTCCCCTTATGTTAGGCGGCCACTATGGCTACACCTTC	CASSPLMLGGHYGYTF	TRBJ1-2	TRBV3-1/TRBV3-2	.	once
TGCGCCAGCAGCTTGGTTTTACAGACCGGGGAGCTGTTTTTT	CASSLVLQTGELFF	TRBJ2-2	TRBV5-1	.	.
TGTGCCAGCAGTCTTAGCGGGGGGGATAACACCGGGGAGCTGTTTTTT	CASSLSGGDNTGELFF	TRBJ2-2	TRBV9	TRBD2	.
TGTGCCAGTAGTGTACAGGGTACAGATACGCAGTATTTT	CASSVQGTDTQYF	TRBJ2-3	TRBV19	.	.
TGTGCCAGCAGCCAAGTAATTGGCTCCGAGCAGTACTTC	CASSQVIGSEQYF	TRBJ2-7	TRBV3-1/TRBV3-2	.	.
TGTGCCAGCAGTTACTTAGGGGGGGGCTACGAGCAGTACTTC	CASSYLGGGYEQYF	TRBJ2-7	TRBV6-2/TRBV6-3	.	.